These T cell receptor beta chains were read from a single sample in a study of blood T cell repertoires in COVID-19. The data were produced by immunoSEQ multiplex PCR, yet TCRdb's version contains in-frame clones alone and is incomplete. The sample shows about 140,000 clones, 65% to 80% of them seen only once. The source material was peripheral blood. These receptors came from a man older than 75 with acute or convalescent COVID-19. Both conserved end residues are part of each CDR3. The order of the fields is clone size, J gene, D gene, V gene, CDR3 DNA, CDR3 protein. D genes are given only for firm matches. Clone size, where shown, is once, few, many, or a class for clones that have expanded.

- TRBJ1-4 - TRBV4-1 TGCGCCAGCAGAGGCACCGGGACATATAATGAAAAACTGTTTTTT CASRGTGTYNEKLFF
- TRBJ2-7 - TRBV4-3 TGCGCCAGCAGCCAAGATCCAATGGGAGCTGATTACGGCGAGCAGTACTTC CASSQDPMGADYGEQYF
- TRBJ1-6 - TRBV10-3 TGTGCCATCAACGCGAGACAGGATTCACCCCTCCACTTT CAINARQDSPLHF
- TRBJ1-3 TRBD1 TRBV27 TGTGCCAGCAGTAGAAAGGGGGCGAATGCTGGAAACACCATATATTTT CASSRKGANAGNTIYF
- TRBJ2-3 - TRBV9 TGTGCCAGCAGCATAACAGGAGGGAGCACAGATACGCAGTATTTT CASSITGGSTDTQYF
few TRBJ2-7 - TRBV28 TGTGCCAGCAGTTTAGTTATGGAGCAGTACTTC CASSLVMEQYF
few TRBJ2-7 TRBD2 TRBV6-4 TGTGCCAGCAGTGACTCGGGTAGGGAGAGCGGGACCCGCCGGTACGAGCAGTACTTC CASSDSGRESGTRRYEQYF
- TRBJ2-5 - TRBV9 TGTGCCAGCAGCGTTGACAGTTTAGGGACCCAGTACTTC CASSVDSLGTQYF
- TRBJ1-1 - TRBV2 TGTGCCAGCACCTTCGCGGGGGGGACTGAAGCTTTCTTT CASTFAGGTEAFF
few TRBJ2-5 TRBD2 TRBV5-1 TGCGCCAGCAGCACAGGGACTAGCGGGGGGTTGTACCAAGAGACCCAGTACTTC CASSTGTSGGLYQETQYF
- TRBJ2-1 TRBD2 TRBV5-4 TGTGCCAGCAGCGGACTAGCGGGGGCCCGATCGGGCAATGAGCAGTTCTTC CASSGLAGARSGNEQFF
- TRBJ1-4 - TRBV7-9 TGTGCCAGCAGCCCCGGAGCCTCGGGAACTTTTAATGAAAAACTGTTTTTT CASSPGASGTFNEKLFF
- TRBJ2-5 - TRBV24-1 TGTGCCACCAGTGGACCCGGAGGGGAGACCCAGTACTTC CATSGPGGETQYF
- TRBJ1-4 TRBD1 TRBV5-6 TGTGCCAGCAGCCAAACCGGGACAGGGGATGAAAAACTGTTTTTT CASSQTGTGDEKLFF
- TRBJ2-2 TRBD1 TRBV24-1 TGTGCCACCAGTGATTTACGACAGGGGGCAGGAGGGGAGCTGTTTTTT CATSDLRQGAGGELFF
- TRBJ1-5 - TRBV5-1 TGCGCCAGCAGCTTGTGGTCAGGGGCCGATCAGCCCCAGCATTTT CASSLWSGADQPQHF
once TRBJ1-6 - TRBV7-2 TGTGCCAGCAGGAGGAGAACTGGACACGATAATTCACCCCTCCACTTT CASRRRTGHDNSPLHF
- TRBJ2-3 TRBD1 TRBV30 TGTGCCTGGAGTGTTGAGGGGGCTGGGACGCAGTATTTT CAWSVEGAGTQYF
- TRBJ1-1 TRBD1 TRBV5-1 TGCGCCAGCAGCCGACAGGGTGGCACTGAAGCTTTCTTT CASSRQGGTEAFF
- TRBJ2-1 - TRBV27 TGTGCCAGCAGTTTCCGAGGGGGGGCTACCAACAATGAGCAGTTCTTC CASSFRGGATNNEQFF
- TRBJ1-5 - TRBV4-1 TGCGCCAGCAGCCGCCGACAAGATCAGCCCCAGCATTTT CASSRRQDQPQHF
- TRBJ2-5 - TRBV11-2 TGTGCCAGCAGCTCCGTCCTTCGGGGATCCCAGTACTTC CASSSVLRGSQYF
- TRBJ1-2 - TRBV27 TGTGCCAGGAAGACTGGAAAACGAGCTAACTATGGCTACACCTTC CARKTGKRANYGYTF
- TRBJ2-3 - TRBV7-9 TGTGCCAGCAGCCCCGGGTCGTACACAGATACGCAGTATTTT CASSPGSYTDTQYF
- TRBJ2-2 - TRBV6-2/TRBV6-3 TGTGCCAGCAGCGGCCAAGTCCTCACCGGGGAGCTGTTTTTT CASSGQVLTGELFF
- TRBJ2-1 - TRBV7-2 TGTGCCAGCAGCCCCCGAGGGAGCTCCTACAATGAGCAGTTCTTC CASSPRGSSYNEQFF
- TRBJ2-6 - TRBV7-2 TGTGCCAGCAGCCCCAAGGTACAGGGCAACTCTGGGGCCAACGTCCTGACTTTC CASSPKVQGNSGANVLTF
once TRBJ2-1 - TRBV18 TGTGCCAGCTCACAACAGTACAATGAGCAGTTCTTC CASSQQYNEQFF
- TRBJ2-7 TRBD2 TRBV14 TGTGCCAGCAGCCAAGATCGGGGTAGCGGGGTCTCCGACGAGCAGTACTTC CASSQDRGSGVSDEQYF
- TRBJ1-2 TRBD1 TRBV7-9 TGTGCCAGCAGCTTTTGGGACAGGTGGGATTATGGCTACACCTTC CASSFWDRWDYGYTF
- TRBJ1-5 TRBD1 TRBV7-8 TGTGCCAGCAGCTTAGTGACAGGGAGGCAGCCCCAGCATTTT CASSLVTGRQPQHF
- TRBJ1-5 TRBD1 TRBV28 TGTGCCAGCAGGGGCTCAGGGGGGTTTGTGGATCAGCCCCAGCATTTT CASRGSGGFVDQPQHF
- TRBJ1-6 - TRBV4-2 TGTGCCAGCAGCCAAGAGGGGGGTAACTATAATTCACCCCTCCACTTT CASSQEGGNYNSPLHF
- TRBJ2-3 - TRBV24-1 TGTGCCACCAGTACTTCGACAGGTGGTAGCACAGATACGCAGTATTTT CATSTSTGGSTDTQYF
once TRBJ2-3 TRBD2 TRBV4-3 TGCGCCAGCAGCCAAGCCAGCGGGGGCACAGATACGCAGTATTTT CASSQASGGTDTQYF
once TRBJ1-1 - TRBV2 TGTGCCAGCAGTGGGGGTCGGAGGGCGCGGACTGAAGCTTTCTTT CASSGGRRARTEAFF
- TRBJ2-3 TRBD2 TRBV24-1 TGTGCCACCCGATTAGCGGGGGACACAGATACGCAGTATTTT CATRLAGDTDTQYF
- TRBJ2-7 - TRBV5-1 TGCGCCAGCAGCTTGGTGCAGGGGCGGGCCGAGCAGTACTTC CASSLVQGRAEQYF
- TRBJ2-1 - TRBV7-9 TGTGCCAGCAGCTTACTTCAGGATGAGCAGTTCTTC CASSLLQDEQFF
many TRBJ2-2 TRBD2 TRBV7-8 TGTGCCAGCAGCTCCCAGCCCGGGGGGGCCGGGGAGCTGTTTTTT CASSSQPGGAGELFF
- TRBJ1-1 TRBD1 TRBV7-8 TGTGCCAGCAGCTCGGGACAGGGCGTCGAAGCTTTCTTT CASSSGQGVEAFF
- TRBJ2-7 - TRBV5-5 TGTGCCAGCAGCTTCGTCCTAAGGACAGTGACTCACTACGAGCAGTACTTC CASSFVLRTVTHYEQYF
- TRBJ2-5 TRBD2 TRBV9 TGTGCCAGCAGCGTCGCCGGGACTAGCGGTCAAGAGACCCAGTACTTC CASSVAGTSGQETQYF
once TRBJ2-4 - TRBV7-9 TGTGCCAGCAGCTGGGGGACTCTAGCCAAAAACATTCAGTACTTC CASSWGTLAKNIQYF
- TRBJ2-3 TRBD2 TRBV7-9 TGTGCCAGCAGCGGGGGGGTCACAGATACGCAGTATTTT CASSGGVTDTQYF
- TRBJ2-1 - TRBV14 TGTGCCAGCAGCCAAGGTTTTAACAATGAGCAGTTCTTC CASSQGFNNEQFF
- TRBJ1-2 - TRBV5-1 TGCGCCAGCAGCCAACCCTCAGATTCCTATGGCTACACCTTC CASSQPSDSYGYTF
- TRBJ1-6 TRBD1 TRBV5-1 TGCGCCAGCAGCTCAGGACAGGGGGCGGCTTCACCCCTCCACTTT CASSSGQGAASPLHF
- TRBJ2-1 TRBD2 TRBV7-2 TGTGCCAGCAGCTTAGGGCGGGGGGGCCAGAATGAGCAGTTCTTC CASSLGRGGQNEQFF
once TRBJ1-1 - TRBV5-5 TGTGCCAGCAGCTCCCAGCGCCGGGGCACTGAAGCTTTCTTT CASSSQRRGTEAFF
- TRBJ2-7 - TRBV19 TGTGCCAGTAGTATAGATCCGACACAGGGCCTCGGGGACGAGCAGTACTTC CASSIDPTQGLGDEQYF
- TRBJ1-1 TRBD1 TRBV2 TGTGCCAGCAGGTTACAGGGGGAGCTCACTGAAGCTTTCTTT CASRLQGELTEAFF
- TRBJ1-2 - TRBV4-1 TGCGCCAGCAGCCAAGATCCCGATCTGACGGAGAACTATGGCTACACCTTC CASSQDPDLTENYGYTF
- TRBJ2-3 TRBD1 TRBV7-9 TGTGCCAGCAGCTTAGCGGGCAGGGGGCGTGCAGATACGCAGTATTTT CASSLAGRGRADTQYF
- TRBJ1-5 - TRBV29-1 TGCAGCGTTGCCCAAGGGGGGGTCAATCAGCCCCAGCATTTT CSVAQGGVNQPQHF
- TRBJ1-4 TRBD1 TRBV7-8 TGTGCCAGCAGCTTAGGAAACAGGGGAACTAATGAAAAACTGTTTTTT CASSLGNRGTNEKLFF
- TRBJ1-6 - TRBV30 TGTGCTTCGGCGGAGGGGCAATTAAATTCACCCCTCCACTTT CASAEGQLNSPLHF
- TRBJ1-6 - TRBV5-8 TGTGCCAGCAGCCTAGTTGACTCACTCCACTTT CASSLVDSLHF
once TRBJ1-2 TRBD1 TRBV7-8 TGTGCCAGCAGCAGTCGACAGGGGGGCTATGGCTACACCTTC CASSSRQGGYGYTF
few TRBJ1-5 TRBD1 TRBV19 TGTGCCAGTAGGGCACAGGGGAGCAGTCAGCCCCAGCATTTT CASRAQGSSQPQHF